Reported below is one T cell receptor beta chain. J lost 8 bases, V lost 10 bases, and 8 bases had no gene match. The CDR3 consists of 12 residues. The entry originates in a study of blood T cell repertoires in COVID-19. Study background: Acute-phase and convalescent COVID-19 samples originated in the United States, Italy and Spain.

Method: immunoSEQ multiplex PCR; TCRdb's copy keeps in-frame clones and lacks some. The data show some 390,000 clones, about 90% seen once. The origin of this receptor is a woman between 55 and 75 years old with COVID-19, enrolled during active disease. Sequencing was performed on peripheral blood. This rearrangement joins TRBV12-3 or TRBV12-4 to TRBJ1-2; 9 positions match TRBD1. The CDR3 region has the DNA TGTGCCACCTCGAGGACAGGGGAGGGCTACACCTTC. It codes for CATSRTGEGYTF.